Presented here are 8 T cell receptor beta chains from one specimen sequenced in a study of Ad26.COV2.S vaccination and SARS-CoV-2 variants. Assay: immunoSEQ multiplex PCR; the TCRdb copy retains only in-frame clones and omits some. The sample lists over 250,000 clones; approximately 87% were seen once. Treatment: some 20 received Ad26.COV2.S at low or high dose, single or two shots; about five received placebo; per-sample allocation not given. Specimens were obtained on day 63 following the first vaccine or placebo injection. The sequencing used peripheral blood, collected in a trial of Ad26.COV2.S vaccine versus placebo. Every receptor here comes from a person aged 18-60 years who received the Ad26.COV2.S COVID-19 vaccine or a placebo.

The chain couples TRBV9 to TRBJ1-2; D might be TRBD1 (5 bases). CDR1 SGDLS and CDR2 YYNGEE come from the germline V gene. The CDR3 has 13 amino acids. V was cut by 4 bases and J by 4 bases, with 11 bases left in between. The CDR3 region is CASSTTASYGYTF. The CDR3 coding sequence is TGTGCCAGCAGCACGACAGCTAGCTATGGCTACACCTTC.

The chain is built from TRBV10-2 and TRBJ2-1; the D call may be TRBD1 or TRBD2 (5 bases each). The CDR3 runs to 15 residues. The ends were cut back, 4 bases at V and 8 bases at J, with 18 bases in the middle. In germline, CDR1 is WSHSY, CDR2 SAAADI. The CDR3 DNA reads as TGCGCCAGCAGTGTAACCGACTCGGGACGTGATGAGCAGTTCTTC. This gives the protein CASSVTDSGRDEQFF.

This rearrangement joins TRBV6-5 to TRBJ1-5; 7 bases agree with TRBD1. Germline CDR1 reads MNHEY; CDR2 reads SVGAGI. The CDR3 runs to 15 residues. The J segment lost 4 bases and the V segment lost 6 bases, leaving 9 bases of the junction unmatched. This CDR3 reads CASSPTGFGNQPQHF. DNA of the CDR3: TGTGCCAGCAGCCCGACAGGGTTTGGTAATCAGCCCCAGCATTTT.

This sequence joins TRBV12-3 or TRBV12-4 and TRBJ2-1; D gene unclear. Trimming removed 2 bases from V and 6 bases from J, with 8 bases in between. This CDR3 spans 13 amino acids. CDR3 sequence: CASSLRSSNEQFF. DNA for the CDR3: TGTGCCAGCAGTTTACGTTCGAGCAATGAGCAGTTCTTC.

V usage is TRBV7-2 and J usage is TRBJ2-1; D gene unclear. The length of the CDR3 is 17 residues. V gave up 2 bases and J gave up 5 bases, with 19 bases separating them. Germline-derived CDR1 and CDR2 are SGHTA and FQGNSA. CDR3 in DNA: TGTGCCAGCAGCTTAAGGGTCCATGGGTCTATCCACAATGAGCAGTTCTTC. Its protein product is CASSLRVHGSIHNEQFF. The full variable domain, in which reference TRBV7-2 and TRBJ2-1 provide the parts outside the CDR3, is GAGVSQSPSNKVTEKGKDVELRCDPISGHTALYWYRQSLGQGLEFLIYFQGNSAPDKSGLPSDRFSAERTGGSVSTLTIQRTQQEDSAVYLCASSLRVHGSIHNEQFFGPGTRLTVL.

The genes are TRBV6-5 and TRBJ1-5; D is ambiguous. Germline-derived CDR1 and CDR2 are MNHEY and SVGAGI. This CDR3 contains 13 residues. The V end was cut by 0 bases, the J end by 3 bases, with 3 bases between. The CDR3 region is CASSYSYNQPQHF. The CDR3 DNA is TGTGCCAGCAGTTACTCTTACAATCAGCCCCAGCATTTT.

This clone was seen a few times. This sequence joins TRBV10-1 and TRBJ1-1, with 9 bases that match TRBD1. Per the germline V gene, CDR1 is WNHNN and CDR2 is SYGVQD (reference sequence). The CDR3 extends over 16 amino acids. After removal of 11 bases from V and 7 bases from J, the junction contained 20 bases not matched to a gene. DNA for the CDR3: TGCGCCTTACAAAACCCTGGGACAGGGATGGCAGTTGAAGCTTTCTTT. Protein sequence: CALQNPGTGMAVEAFF.

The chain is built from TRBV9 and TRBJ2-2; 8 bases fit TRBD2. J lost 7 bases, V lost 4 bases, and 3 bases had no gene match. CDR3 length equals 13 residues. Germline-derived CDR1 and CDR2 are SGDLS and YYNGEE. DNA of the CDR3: TGTGCCAGCAGCAGAGGGACTAGCGGGGAGCTGTTTTTT. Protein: CASSRGTSGELFF.